A single sample is the source of the 13 T cell receptor beta chains below, sequenced in a study of T-cell reconstitution after alpha-beta-depleted transplantation in children. Unique molecular identifiers tagged the TCRbeta library. MiXCR, applied by TCRdb to the PCR reads, yields one record per CDR3 protein. The sample carries about 980,000 distinct CDR3 sequences, about 29% recorded once. The starting material was PBMCs, mostly from graft donor cells, obtained 360 days after TCRalphabeta/CD19-depleted stem cell transplant. Receptor source: a boy under two years old who had a stem cell transplant for SCID, so the T cells may come from the graft donor.

The chain carries TRBV19 and TRBJ2-1, with D unclear. Trimming took off 4 bases at V and 9 bases at J, with 13 bases between the two ends. In germline, CDR1 is LNHDA, CDR2 SQIVND (reference sequence). This CDR3 spans 13 amino acids. For the CDR3, the DNA is TGTGCCAGTAGTAGTCGGATTGACTTTGAGCAGTTCTTC. This encodes CASSSRIDFEQFF. Based on the CDR3 plus reference TRBV19 and TRBJ2-1, the full variable domain is DGGITQSPKYLFRKEGQNVTLSCEQNLNHDAMYWYRQDPGQGLRLIYYSQIVNDFQKGDIAEGYSVSREKKESFPLTVTSAQKNPTAFYLCASSSRIDFEQFFGPGTRLTVL.

CDR3 sequence: CASSLGQGPNEKLFF. The CDR3 coding sequence is TGTGCCAGCAGCTTGGGACAGGGGCCTAATGAAAAACTGTTTTTT. V is TRBV7-9 and J is TRBJ1-4; 10 bases are a match to TRBD1. Trimming took 3 bases from V and 3 from J; bases not matched to a gene: 1. This CDR3 spans 15 amino acids. Germline V gives CDR1 SEHNR, CDR2 FQNEAQ (reference sequence).

The rearrangement joins TRBV28 to TRBJ2-3; maybe TRBD1 (6 bases). Germline V gene lookup returns CDR1 MDHEN and CDR2 SYDVKM. Trimming removed 4 bases at V and 2 bases at J, with 25 bases between. The CDR3 consists of 19 residues. For the CDR3, the DNA is TGTGCCAGCAGTTACCCCCTATCGGGACAAGGCCCCCCCACAGATACGCAGTATTTT. Translating it yields CASSYPLSGQGPPTDTQYF.

The sample holds a few counts of this clonotype. The rearrangement links TRBV20-1 to TRBJ2-6; D gene ambiguous. This CDR3 has 14 residues. Trimming cost V 6 bases and J 3 bases, with 12 bases left between them. CDR1 and CDR2 from the germline V gene are DFQATT and SNEGSKA (reference sequence). This chain's CDR3 is CSATSGGGANVLTF. DNA for the CDR3: TGCAGTGCCACCTCGGGTGGTGGGGCCAACGTCCTGACTTTC.

This clonotype was counted only a few times. The chain links TRBV6-5 to TRBJ2-1; no reliable D call. The CDR3 contains 14 residues. The V gene's germline CDR1 is MNHEY and CDR2 SVGAGI. Trimming removed 0 bases from V and 9 bases from J, with 12 bases in between. CDR3 loop: CASSYSPQYTEQFF. CDR3 nucleotides: TGTGCCAGCAGTTACTCCCCCCAGTATACTGAGCAGTTCTTC.

The chain employs TRBV15 and TRBJ1-6; D is undetermined. This CDR3 has 16 residues. Germline CDR1 and CDR2: LNHNV and YYDKDF (reference sequence). Trimming shortened V by 1 base and J by 5 bases, and 12 bases separated the two germline ends. The CDR3 region is CATSRAPARNNSPLHF. The DNA for the CDR3 is TGTGCCACCAGCAGAGCTCCCGCCAGGAATAATTCACCCCTCCACTTT.

The chain combines TRBV5-1 with TRBJ2-3; 9 bases match TRBD2. CDR1 is SGHRS and CDR2 is YFSETQ in the germline V gene. The CDR3 is 18 residues long. V trimming: 0 bases; J trimming: 1 base; junction bases outside the gene matches: 9. CDR3 region: CASSLAGGSGGGTDTQYF. The DNA of the CDR3 is TGCGCCAGCAGCTTGGCCGGGGGTAGCGGGGGTGGCACAGATACGCAGTATTTT.

This clonotype was recorded at least ten times. This rearrangement joins TRBV12-3 or TRBV12-4 to TRBJ2-1, with 8 bases fitting TRBD2. This CDR3 is built from 14 residues. Trimming cost V 6 bases and J 1 base; bases outside gene matches: 2. This CDR3 reads CASSRGGSYNEQFF. CDR3 bases: TGTGCCAGCAGCCGCGGGGGGTCCTACAATGAGCAGTTCTTC.

Only a few counts were recorded for this clonotype. The rearrangement uses TRBV3-1 and TRBJ2-5; D assignment may be TRBD1 or TRBD2 (6 bases each). Germline lookup yields CDR1 LGHDT and CDR2 YNNKEL (reference sequence). V was shortened by 3 bases and J by 4 bases, with 15 bases between the two germline ends. The CDR3 has 15 residues. For the CDR3, the DNA is TGTGCCAGCAGCCACGTACTAGGGGGGATAGAGACCCAGTACTTC. This codes for CASSHVLGGIETQYF.

The rearrangement links TRBV10-3 to TRBJ1-1; D remains unclear. Germline-derived CDR1 and CDR2 are ENHRY and SYGVKD. Trimming removed 6 bases from V and 4 bases from J, with 12 bases in between. The CDR3 has 13 residues. The CDR3 reads CAISPRSGTEAFF. As DNA, the CDR3 is TGTGCCATCAGCCCCCGGTCAGGCACTGAAGCTTTCTTT.

This rearrangement joins TRBV4-1 to TRBJ2-1; TRBD1 matches at 9 bases. CDR3 length equals 21 residues. The V gene's germline CDR1 is MGHRA and CDR2 YSYEKL. Trimming cost V 1 base and J 2 bases; bases outside gene matches: 18. CDR3 loop: CASSQAPPGQGTPLPYNEQFF. CDR3 DNA: TGCGCCAGCAGCCAAGCTCCACCGGGACAGGGAACGCCGTTACCCTACAATGAGCAGTTCTTC.

The gene calls are TRBV5-1 and TRBJ2-7; 13 bases agree with TRBD2. The germline CDR1 and CDR2 sequences are SGHRS and YFSETQ. The CDR3 extends over 16 amino acids. The V gene end was trimmed by 4 bases and the J gene end by 6 bases; junction bases not matched to a gene: 10. In nucleotides, the CDR3 is TGCGCCAGCAGCGTGGGACTAGCGGGGCGATCTAGCGAGCAGTACTTC. This codes for CASSVGLAGRSSEQYF.

This clonotype has only a few counts. The chain has TRBV9 and TRBJ2-5; tentative D call: TRBD1 (6 bases). The CDR3 has 17 amino acids. Trimming took off 0 bases at V and 2 bases at J, with 17 bases between the two ends. The germline V gene has CDR1 SGDLS and CDR2 YYNGEE. CDR3 amino acids: CASSVARGGALQETQYF. The CDR3 DNA reads as TGTGCCAGCAGCGTAGCCAGAGGGGGAGCCCTTCAAGAGACCCAGTACTTC. Looking up the rest from reference TRBV9 and TRBJ2-5 gives the full variable domain: DSGVTQTPKHLITATGQRVTLRCSPRSGDLSVYWYQQSLDQGLQFLIQYYNGEERAKGNILERFSAQQFPDLHSELNLSSLELGDSALYFCASSVARGGALQETQYFGPGTRLLVL.